These 30 T cell receptor beta chains share one sample of origin, sequenced in a study of CD8+ T cells in alopecia areata. Noted treatment: oral pan-JAK inhibitor, 5-10 mg twice daily. Alopecia areata patients had lesional scalp punch biopsies and peripheral blood taken from them. TCR sequencing used cDNA made by reverse transcription of extracted RNA. Sequenced by immunoSEQ multiplex PCR; TCRdb stores in-frame clones only, minus some. In the table there are 4,000 to 5,500 clones, approximately 90% of which are singletons. The sample here was skin, taken at week 4, from a patient treated with tofacitinib. The source is a human donor with alopecia areata.

This rearrangement joins TRBV6-6 to TRBJ1-3; D perhaps matches TRBD1 (5 bases). The CDR3 consists of 14 residues. V dropped 0 bases and J dropped 3 bases, with 6 bases sitting between them. Germline V CDR1 and CDR2: MNHNY, SVGAGI (reference sequence). CDR3 region: CASSYSGDGNTIYF. Written as DNA, the CDR3 is TGTGCCAGCAGTTACTCAGGGGATGGAAACACCATATATTTT.

In its sample, this clone was seen once. The V gene is TRBV7-8, the J gene TRBJ2-7; weak D call: TRBD2 (5 bases). V lost 5 bases and J lost 0, with 11 bases in between. From germline, CDR1 is SGHVS and CDR2 FQNEAQ. CDR3 size: 14 residues. The CDR3 reads CASSPVGSSYEQYF. CDR3 in DNA: TGTGCCAGCAGCCCGGTGGGGAGCTCCTACGAGCAGTACTTC.

The chain joins TRBV6-1 to TRBJ2-2; either TRBD1 or TRBD2 may fit D (6 bases each). Per the germline V gene, CDR1 is MNHNS and CDR2 is SASEGT. CDR3 size: 13 residues. The V and J ends lost 6 bases and 6 bases respectively, with 11 bases between them. CDR3 sequence (DNA): TGTGCCAGCAGGGAGGGGGTGGCCGGGGAGCTGTTTTTT. As protein: CASREGVAGELFF.

This chain connects TRBV2 to TRBJ2-3; 7 nucleotides line up with TRBD2. CDR3 size: 15 residues. The V gene's germline CDR1 is SNHLY and CDR2 FYNNEI. Germline trimming cut 2 bases from V and 0 bases from J; bases unmatched to any gene: 2. The CDR3 spells CASSELAVSTDTQYF. DNA of the CDR3: TGTGCCAGCAGTGAACTAGCGGTGAGCACAGATACGCAGTATTTT.

The V call is TRBV15, the J call TRBJ1-2; 7 positions agree with TRBD1. Looked up from germline, CDR1 is LNHNV and CDR2 is YYDKDF (reference sequence). The ends lost 0 bases at V and 1 base at J; junction bases unmatched: 5. The CDR3 runs to 16 residues. CDR3 protein: CATSRDPGQINYGYTF. The CDR3 DNA is TGTGCCACCAGCAGAGACCCGGGACAGATTAACTATGGCTACACCTTC.

The chain recombines TRBV5-5 with TRBJ2-5; TRBD2 aligns across 7 bases. From germline, CDR1 is SGHKS and CDR2 YYEKEE (reference sequence). Trimming removed 3 bases from V and 0 bases from J; junction bases left unmatched: 8. CDR3 length equals 16 residues. The CDR3 nucleotides read TGTGCCAGCAGCTCTAAGACAGCGGGGTACCAAGAGACCCAGTACTTC. Translation gives CASSSKTAGYQETQYF.

Only one count was recorded for this clone. The chain couples TRBV6-6 to TRBJ1-5; D unclear. V was cut by 4 bases and J by 0 bases, with 7 bases left in between. The CDR3 length is 14 residues. CDR1 and CDR2 from the germline V gene are MNHNY and SVGAGI (reference sequence). The CDR3 reads CASSSQYSNQPQHF. CDR3 sequence (DNA): TGTGCCAGCAGTTCTCAATATAGCAATCAGCCCCAGCATTTT.

This clone is a singleton in its sample. The V and J genes are TRBV11-2 and TRBJ2-7; D uncertain. V lost 5 bases and J lost 4, with 12 bases in between. The V gene's germline CDR1 is SGHAT and CDR2 FQNNGV. This CDR3 region has 13 residues. The CDR3 loop is CASSPLSEYEQYF. As DNA, the CDR3 is TGTGCCAGCAGCCCCCTTTCCGAATACGAGCAGTACTTC.

The J gene is TRBJ1-5, the V gene TRBV15; no clear D gene. Germline CDR1 reads LNHNV; CDR2 reads YYDKDF (reference sequence). V shed 0 bases and J shed 5 bases, with 8 bases lying between them. CDR3 length: 14 residues. This CDR3 reads CATSRDPGDQPQHF. The CDR3 DNA follows: TGTGCCACCAGCAGAGATCCCGGAGATCAGCCCCAGCATTTT.

The rearrangement links TRBV6-1 to TRBJ2-3, with 8 bases lining up with TRBD2. Germline V lookup: CDR1 MNHNS, CDR2 SASEGT. Trimming cost V 3 bases and J 2 bases; bases outside gene matches: 7. The CDR3 runs to 16 residues. The CDR3 region is CASSEVGTRYTDTQYF. In DNA, the CDR3 is TGTGCCAGCAGTGAGGTCGGGACTAGATACACAGATACGCAGTATTTT.

This chain joins TRBV29-1 and TRBJ2-5, with D perhaps TRBD1 or TRBD2 (5 bases each). The CDR3 runs to 15 residues. V lost 5 bases to trimming and J lost 1 base, with 17 bases between them. Germline assignment: CDR1 SQVTM and CDR2 ANQGSEA. The CDR3 DNA sequence: TGCAGCGTTCCTAATCCCCAGGGAGCCCAAGAGACCCAGTACTTC. Protein: CSVPNPQGAQETQYF.

This clone appeared a single time. The V and J genes are TRBV5-6 and TRBJ1-1, with no clear D. Trimming took off 1 base at V and 7 bases at J, with 8 bases between the two ends. CDR3 length: 12 residues. In germline, CDR1 is SGHDT, CDR2 YYEEEE. This chain's CDR3 is CASSLPRDEAFF. CDR3 in DNA: TGTGCCAGCAGCTTGCCAAGAGATGAAGCTTTCTTT.

The rearrangement joins TRBV18 to TRBJ1-5; a possible D gene is TRBD1 (6 bases). CDR3 length equals 14 residues. The V end was cut by 5 bases, the J end by 7 bases, with 15 bases between. CDR1 is KGHSH and CDR2 is LQKENI in the germline V gene. This CDR3 is CASSTKGGDQPQHF. The CDR3 region has the DNA TGTGCCAGCTCAACGAAGGGGGGGGACCAGCCCCAGCATTTT.

This chain connects TRBV27 to TRBJ2-7, with TRBD1 identical over 9 bases. Germline V gene lookup returns CDR1 MNHEY and CDR2 SMNVEV (reference sequence). The length of the CDR3 is 15 residues. The J segment lost 2 bases and the V segment lost 6 bases, leaving 8 bases of the junction unmatched. The CDR3 sequence: CASSYKGQGAYEQYF. DNA of the CDR3: TGTGCCAGCAGCTATAAGGGACAGGGAGCCTACGAGCAGTACTTC.

The chain links TRBV5-1 to TRBJ2-5; no clear D. The CDR3 spans 11 residues. Trimming took 6 bases from V and 0 from J, leaving 3 bases between them. CDR1 is SGHRS, CDR2 YFSETQ, per germline. The CDR3 nucleotides read TGCGCCAGCAACTACCAAGAGACCCAGTACTTC. It yields the protein CASNYQETQYF.

The DNA for the CDR3 is TGCGCCAGCAGTGAGTCCGGACAGGGTCGAAAAACTGAAGCTTTCTTT. Its translation: CASSESGQGRKTEAFF. This rearrangement joins TRBV10-2 to TRBJ1-1, with TRBD1 matching 8 bases. The V and J ends lost 0 bases and 5 bases, in that order; junction bases with no gene match: 8. This CDR3 is built from 16 residues. Per germline, CDR1 WSHSY and CDR2 SAAADI.

CDR3 DNA: TGTGCCAGCAGCTCTAACAGGGCGGCCTACGAGCAGTACTTC. This translates into CASSSNRAAYEQYF. The V call is TRBV7-2, the J call TRBJ2-7, with D maybe TRBD1 (6 bases). The CDR3 has 14 residues. Per the germline V gene, CDR1 is SGHTA and CDR2 is FQGNSA. The V gene lost 4 bases and the J gene lost 2 bases, with 12 bases spanning the gap.

The genes are TRBV25-1 and TRBJ1-3; 8 bases map to TRBD1. CDR1 MGHDK and CDR2 SYGVNS come from the germline V gene. J lost 0 bases, V lost 4 bases, and 8 bases had no gene match. The CDR3 contains 17 residues. CDR3 loop: CASSGPGQGLSGNTIYF. CDR3 sequence (DNA): TGTGCCAGCAGTGGACCTGGACAGGGCCTCTCTGGAAACACCATATATTTT.

The V and J genes are TRBV18 and TRBJ2-7; TRBD2 matches 8 bases. The V and J ends lost 5 bases and 4 bases, in that order; junction bases with no gene match: 7. Germline-derived CDR1 and CDR2 are KGHSH and LQKENI. There are 14 residues in the CDR3. The CDR3 DNA follows: TGTGCCAGCTCAACCACGGGACTAGGATACGAGCAGTACTTC. Protein sequence: CASSTTGLGYEQYF.

The J gene is TRBJ2-5, the V gene TRBV15, with D possibly matching TRBD1 (6 bases). CDR1 and CDR2 from the germline V gene are LNHNV and YYDKDF (reference sequence). Between the trimmed V and J ends, which lost 3 bases and 1 base, there was a span of 12 bases. This CDR3 contains 15 residues. CDR3: CATSRGDTFQETQYF. CDR3 DNA sequence: TGTGCCACCAGCAGGGGGGACACCTTCCAAGAGACCCAGTACTTC.

This clone was seen just once. This rearrangement joins TRBV19 to TRBJ2-7; 8 positions match TRBD2. The V segment lost 5 bases and the J segment 0 bases; nucleotides outside the gene matches: 9. The CDR3 runs 16 residues. The germline V gene encodes CDR1 LNHDA and CDR2 SQIVND (reference sequence). This chain's CDR3 is CASSPLAGRSSYEQYF. The CDR3 bases are TGTGCCAGTAGTCCATTAGCGGGGAGGAGCTCCTACGAGCAGTACTTC.

The J gene is TRBJ1-2, the V gene TRBV5-1; 7 bases line up with TRBD1. The CDR3 has 14 amino acids. After removal of 5 bases from V and 5 bases from J, the junction contained 9 bases not matched to a gene. CDR1 and CDR2 from the germline V gene are SGHRS and YFSETQ. The DNA of the CDR3 is TGCGCCAGCAGGGGGGACAGCCAAATTTATGGCTACACCTTC. Translating it yields CASRGDSQIYGYTF.

The chain couples TRBV30 to TRBJ1-6, with D maybe TRBD1 (6 bases). The ends were cut back, 4 bases at V and 7 bases at J, with 14 bases in the middle. Germline-derived CDR1 and CDR2 are GTSNPN and SVGIG (reference sequence). This CDR3 spans 14 amino acids. CDR3 sequence: CAWTSGAGNSPLHF. CDR3 DNA: TGTGCCTGGACGTCGGGGGCCGGGAATTCACCCCTCCACTTT.

This clone was detected only a few times. The rearrangement joins TRBV5-1 to TRBJ1-5, with D unclear. V was clipped by 1 base and J by 6 bases, with 2 bases between them. The germline V gene has CDR1 SGHRS and CDR2 YFSETQ. CDR3 length: 11 residues. The CDR3 is CASSLSQPQHF. The CDR3 nucleotides read TGCGCCAGCAGCTTGAGTCAGCCCCAGCATTTT.

The gene calls are TRBV9 and TRBJ2-1; 8 nucleotides line up with TRBD2. Germline-derived CDR1 and CDR2 are SGDLS and YYNGEE. The trim removed 0 bases at V and 0 bases at J, leaving 8 bases unmatched. The CDR3 contains 18 residues. Written as DNA, the CDR3 is TGTGCCAGCAGCGTAGACGGCGGGGGGCTAGACTCCTACAATGAGCAGTTCTTC. This translates into CASSVDGGGLDSYNEQFF.

The chain couples TRBV7-2 to TRBJ2-3; TRBD2 is a possible D gene (7 bases). Trimming removed 2 bases at V and 4 bases at J, with 13 bases between. CDR1 SGHTA and CDR2 FQGNSA come from the germline V gene. This CDR3 contains 15 residues. Written as DNA, the CDR3 is TGTGCCAGCAGCTTACCGAGGGGGGGGCCAGATACGCAGTATTTT. Translating it yields CASSLPRGGPDTQYF.

The chain joins TRBV6-1 to TRBJ2-3, with 10 nucleotides matching TRBD2. The CDR3 contains 15 residues. Germline V gene sequence: CDR1 MNHNS, CDR2 SASEGT. J was trimmed by 5 bases and V by 3 bases; bases with no gene match: 5. The CDR3: CASSDLAGAEDTQYF. The CDR3, as DNA: TGTGCCAGCAGTGACCTAGCGGGGGCGGAAGATACGCAGTATTTT.

This chain uses TRBV5-5 with TRBJ2-7; TRBD1 aligns across 11 bases. There are 19 residues in the CDR3. CDR1 and CDR2 (germline): SGHKS, YYEKEE (reference sequence). V lost 3 bases, J lost 0 bases, and 14 bases stayed unmatched. DNA for the CDR3: TGTGCCAGCAGCTCCCGGGGGACAGGGGGAATATTACCCTCCTACGAGCAGTACTTC. Encoded protein: CASSSRGTGGILPSYEQYF.

This clone is large. The V call is TRBV18, the J call TRBJ2-1; D is tentatively TRBD1 or TRBD2 (5 bases each). CDR1 KGHSH and CDR2 LQKENI come from the germline V gene. CDR3 length: 15 residues. V lost 3 bases and J lost 4, with 13 bases in between. The chain's CDR3 is CASSPPGRTYNEQFF. In DNA, the CDR3 is TGTGCCAGCTCACCCCCGGGACGGACGTACAATGAGCAGTTCTTC.

This rearrangement joins TRBV9 to TRBJ1-2; D gene uncertain. The CDR3 length is 16 residues. Germline V gives CDR1 SGDLS, CDR2 YYNGEE. V lost 3 bases and J 5 bases, leaving 20 bases between the germline ends. CDR3 amino acids: CASSGTGSHAEYGYTF. The CDR3 DNA is TGTGCCAGCAGCGGAACCGGGTCCCATGCCGAGTATGGCTACACCTTC.